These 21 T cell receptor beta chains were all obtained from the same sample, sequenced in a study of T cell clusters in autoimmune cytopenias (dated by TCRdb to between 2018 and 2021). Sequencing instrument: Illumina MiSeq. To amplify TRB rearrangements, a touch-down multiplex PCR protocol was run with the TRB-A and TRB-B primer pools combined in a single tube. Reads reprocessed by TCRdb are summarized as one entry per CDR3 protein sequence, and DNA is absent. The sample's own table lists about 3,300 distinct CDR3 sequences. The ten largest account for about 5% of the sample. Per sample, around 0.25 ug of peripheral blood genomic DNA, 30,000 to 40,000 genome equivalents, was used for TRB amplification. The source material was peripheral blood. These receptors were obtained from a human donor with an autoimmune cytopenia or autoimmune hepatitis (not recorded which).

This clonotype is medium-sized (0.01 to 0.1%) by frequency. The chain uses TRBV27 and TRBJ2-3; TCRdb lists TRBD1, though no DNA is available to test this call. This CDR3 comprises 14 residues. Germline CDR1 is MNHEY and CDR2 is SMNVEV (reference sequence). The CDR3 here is CASRDRGVGHTQYF.

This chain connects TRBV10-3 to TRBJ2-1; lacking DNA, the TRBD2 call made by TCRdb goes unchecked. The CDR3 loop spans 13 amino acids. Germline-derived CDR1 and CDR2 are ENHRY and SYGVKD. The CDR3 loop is CDITRGRAGEQFF.

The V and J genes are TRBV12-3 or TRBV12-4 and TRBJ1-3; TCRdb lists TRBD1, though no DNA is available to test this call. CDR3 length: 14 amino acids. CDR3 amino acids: CASRPQGAGNTIYF.

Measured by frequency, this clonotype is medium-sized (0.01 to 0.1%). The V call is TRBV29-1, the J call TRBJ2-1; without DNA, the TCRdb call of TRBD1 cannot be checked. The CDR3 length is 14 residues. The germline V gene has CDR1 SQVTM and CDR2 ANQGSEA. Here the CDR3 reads CSVQVPGQGNEQFF.

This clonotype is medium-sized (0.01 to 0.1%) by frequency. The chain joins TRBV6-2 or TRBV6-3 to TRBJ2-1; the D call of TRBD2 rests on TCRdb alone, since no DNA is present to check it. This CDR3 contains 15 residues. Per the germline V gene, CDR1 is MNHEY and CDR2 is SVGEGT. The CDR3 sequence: CASRSRTSAADEQFF.

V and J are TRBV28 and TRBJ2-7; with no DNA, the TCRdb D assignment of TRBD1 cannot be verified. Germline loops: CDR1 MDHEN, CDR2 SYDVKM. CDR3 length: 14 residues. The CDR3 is CASSFTGRSYEQYF. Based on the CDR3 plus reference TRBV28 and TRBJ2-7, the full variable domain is DVKVTQSSRYLVKRTGEKVFLECVQDMDHENMFWYRQDPGLGLRLIYFSYDVKMKEKGDIPEGYSVSREKKERFSLILESASTNQTSMYLCASSFTGRSYEQYFGPGTRLTVT.

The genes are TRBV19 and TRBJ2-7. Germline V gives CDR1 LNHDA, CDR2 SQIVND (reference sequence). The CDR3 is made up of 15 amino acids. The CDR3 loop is CASSIALAGSSEQYF.

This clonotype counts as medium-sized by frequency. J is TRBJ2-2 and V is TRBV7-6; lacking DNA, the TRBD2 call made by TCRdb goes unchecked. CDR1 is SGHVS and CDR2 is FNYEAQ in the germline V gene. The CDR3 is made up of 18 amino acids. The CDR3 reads CASSLAMAAGGPGGELFF.

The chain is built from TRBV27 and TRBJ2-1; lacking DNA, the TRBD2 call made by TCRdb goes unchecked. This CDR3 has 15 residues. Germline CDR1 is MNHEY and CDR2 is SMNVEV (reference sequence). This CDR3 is CASNSGLAGSGEQFF.

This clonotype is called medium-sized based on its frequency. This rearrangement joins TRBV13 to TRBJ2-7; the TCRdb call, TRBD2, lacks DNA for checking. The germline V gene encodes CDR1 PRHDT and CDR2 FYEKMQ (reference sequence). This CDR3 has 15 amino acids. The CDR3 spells CASSSSTSGSYEQYF.

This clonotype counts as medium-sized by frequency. CDR3 region: CASSPTAGFEQYF. The genes are TRBV6-5 and TRBJ2-7; the D gene TCRdb calls, TRBD2, cannot be checked with no DNA. Germline assignment: CDR1 MNHEY and CDR2 SVGAGI. There are 13 residues in the CDR3.

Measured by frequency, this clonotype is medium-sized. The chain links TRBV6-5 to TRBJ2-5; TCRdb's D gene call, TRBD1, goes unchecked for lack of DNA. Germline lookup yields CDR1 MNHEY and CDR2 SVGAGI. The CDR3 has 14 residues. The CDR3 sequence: CASSPPGFWETQYF.

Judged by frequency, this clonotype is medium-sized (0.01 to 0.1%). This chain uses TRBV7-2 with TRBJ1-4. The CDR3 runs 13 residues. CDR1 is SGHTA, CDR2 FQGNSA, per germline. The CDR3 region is CASSLVSSEKLFF.

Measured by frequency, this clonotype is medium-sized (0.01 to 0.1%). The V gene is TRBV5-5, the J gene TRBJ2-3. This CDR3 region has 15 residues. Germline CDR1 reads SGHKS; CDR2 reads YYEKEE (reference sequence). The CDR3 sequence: CASSLPRIYTDTQYF.

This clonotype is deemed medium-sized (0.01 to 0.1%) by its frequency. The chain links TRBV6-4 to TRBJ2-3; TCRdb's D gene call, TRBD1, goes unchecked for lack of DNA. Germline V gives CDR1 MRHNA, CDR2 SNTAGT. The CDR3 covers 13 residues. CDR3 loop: CASSPAPGTAQYF.

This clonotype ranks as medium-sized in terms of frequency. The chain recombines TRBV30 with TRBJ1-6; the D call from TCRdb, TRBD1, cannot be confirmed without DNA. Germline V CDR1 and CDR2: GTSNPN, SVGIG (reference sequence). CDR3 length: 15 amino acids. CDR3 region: CAWSVSRQGGSPLHF. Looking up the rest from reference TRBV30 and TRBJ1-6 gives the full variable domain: SQTIHQWPATLVQPVGSPLSLECTVEGTSNPNLYWYRQAAGRGLQLLFYSVGIGQISSEVPQNLSASRPQDRQFILSSKKLLLSDSGFYLCAWSVSRQGGSPLHFGNGTRLTVT.

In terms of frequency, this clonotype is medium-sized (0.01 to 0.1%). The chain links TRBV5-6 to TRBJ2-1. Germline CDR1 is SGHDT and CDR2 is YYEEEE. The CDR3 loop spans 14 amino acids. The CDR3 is CASSFLFSYNEQFF.

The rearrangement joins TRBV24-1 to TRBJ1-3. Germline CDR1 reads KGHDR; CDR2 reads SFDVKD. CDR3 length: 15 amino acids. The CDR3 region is CATSDGSGPGNTIYF.

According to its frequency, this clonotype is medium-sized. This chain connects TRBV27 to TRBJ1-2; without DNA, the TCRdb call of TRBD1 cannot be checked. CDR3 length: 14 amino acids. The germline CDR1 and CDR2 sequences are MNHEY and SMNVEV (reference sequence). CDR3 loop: CASSVRGANYGYTF.

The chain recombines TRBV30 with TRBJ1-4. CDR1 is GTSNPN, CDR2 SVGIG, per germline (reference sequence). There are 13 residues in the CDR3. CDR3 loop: CAWEGATNEKLFF.

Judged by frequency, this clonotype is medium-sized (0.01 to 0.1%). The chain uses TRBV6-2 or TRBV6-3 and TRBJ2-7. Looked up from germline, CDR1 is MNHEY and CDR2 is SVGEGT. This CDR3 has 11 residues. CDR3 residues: CASSYLYEQYF.